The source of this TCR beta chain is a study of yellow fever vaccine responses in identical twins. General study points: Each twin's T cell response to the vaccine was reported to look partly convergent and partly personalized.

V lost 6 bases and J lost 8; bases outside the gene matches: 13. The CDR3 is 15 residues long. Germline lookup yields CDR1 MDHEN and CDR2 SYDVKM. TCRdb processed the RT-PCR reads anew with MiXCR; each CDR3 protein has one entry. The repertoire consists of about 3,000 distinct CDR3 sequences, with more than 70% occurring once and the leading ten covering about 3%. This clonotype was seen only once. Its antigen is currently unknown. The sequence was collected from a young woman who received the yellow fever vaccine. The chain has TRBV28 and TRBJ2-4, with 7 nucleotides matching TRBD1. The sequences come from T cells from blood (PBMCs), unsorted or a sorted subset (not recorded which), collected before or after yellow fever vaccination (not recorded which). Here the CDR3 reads CASSPSKGARYIQYF. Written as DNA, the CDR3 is TGTGCCAGCAGCCCAAGTAAGGGGGCGAGGTACATTCAGTACTTC. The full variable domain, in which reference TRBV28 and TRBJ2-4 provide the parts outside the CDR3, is DVKVTQSSRYLVKRTGEKVFLECVQDMDHENMFWYRQDPGLGLRLIYFSYDVKMKEKGDIPEGYSVSREKKERFSLILESASTNQTSMYLCASSPSKGARYIQYFGAGTRLSVL.